These 9 T cell receptor beta chains originate from one sample sequenced in a study of blood T cells in healthy people across ages. Combining a sample-barcoded 5' primer with a J-beta primer mix, a second PCR ran for about 7 to 11 cycles. TCRdb recomputed calls from the 5' RACE reads with MiXCR, one row per CDR3 protein. The sample lists under 850,000 distinct CDR3 sequences, under 40% occurring once. Specimen: blood. These receptors came from a man between 18 and 29 years old in good health.

Turning to this clonotype: Being one base from a much bigger clone, this may be a read error. V and J are TRBV3-1 and TRBJ2-7, with 7 bases that match TRBD2. The CDR3 length is 14 residues. From germline, CDR1 is LGHDT and CDR2 YNNKEL (reference sequence). The CDR3 DNA follows: TGTGTCAGCAGCTCCCGGACTAGTCCCTACGAGCAGTACTTC. This codes for CVSSSRTSPYEQYF.

The chain employs TRBV28 and TRBJ1-2; a weak D match, TRBD1 (6 bases). Germline lookup yields CDR1 MDHEN and CDR2 SYDVKM. Trimming cost V 3 bases and J 4 bases, with 21 bases left between them. CDR3 size: 17 residues. The CDR3 region has the DNA TGTGCCAGCAGTTTGGGTGACAGGATGGTCGTCGGCTATGGCTACACCTTC. It codes for CASSLGDRMVVGYGYTF.

The chain links TRBV20-1 to TRBJ1-2, with 9 bases lining up with TRBD1. The CDR3 is 15 residues long. V gave up 1 base and J gave up 2 bases; unmatched junction bases: 5. From germline, CDR1 is DFQATT and CDR2 SNEGSKA (reference sequence). The CDR3, as DNA: TGCAGTGCTAGAGTGGGGACAGGGAAGAACTATGGCTACACCTTC. It yields the protein CSARVGTGKNYGYTF.

This clonotype has a count of ten or more. The chain uses TRBV6-1 and TRBJ2-7, with TRBD1 matching 7 bases. This CDR3 comprises 15 residues. Trimming took 6 bases from V and 6 from J; bases not matched to a gene: 14. Germline V lookup: CDR1 MNHNS, CDR2 SASEGT. For the CDR3, the DNA is TGTGCCAGCAGAGATCTAGGGACAGTAGATCGCGAGCAGTACTTC. Translating it yields CASRDLGTVDREQYF.

This clonotype was counted many times. V and J are TRBV6-2 or TRBV6-3 and TRBJ2-6; possibly TRBD1 or TRBD2 for D (5 bases each). This CDR3 comprises 15 residues. The V gene's germline CDR1 is MNHEY and CDR2 SVGEGT. Trimming removed 7 bases at V and 0 bases at J, with 10 bases between. CDR3 nucleotides: TGTGCCAGCATGGGGGTCCACTCTGGGGCCAACGTCCTGACTTTC. It encodes CASMGVHSGANVLTF.

The chain has TRBV5-1 and TRBJ2-4; D might be TRBD1 (6 bases). The end of the DNA fits TRBJ2-7 better, so the J call may be wrong. The germline CDR1 and CDR2 sequences are SGHRS and YFSETQ. The CDR3 spans 15 residues. The CDR3 sequence is CASSWRRQEGYEQYF. Written as DNA, the CDR3 is TGCGCCAGCAGCTGGCGGAGACAGGAAGGCTACGAGCAGTACTTC.

This clonotype was seen many times. The chain combines TRBV24-1 with TRBJ2-3; D is unresolved. The CDR3 consists of 12 residues. Germline V gene sequence: CDR1 KGHDR, CDR2 SFDVKD. Trimming removed 3 bases from V and 6 bases from J, with 6 bases in between. CDR3 sequence reads: CATSDLEDTQYF. The CDR3 DNA is TGTGCCACCAGTGATCTGGAGGATACGCAGTATTTT.

V is TRBV6-2 or TRBV6-3 and J is TRBJ1-1; D is uncertain. V gave up 2 bases and J gave up 10 bases, with 17 bases separating them. Germline lookup yields CDR1 MNHEY and CDR2 SVGEGT. There are 14 residues in the CDR3. CDR3 loop: CASSYRRTEYGAFF. The CDR3 coding sequence is TGTGCCAGCAGTTACCGGAGGACGGAATATGGAGCTTTCTTT.

V and J are TRBV5-1 and TRBJ2-3, with D possibly called TRBD1 or TRBD2 (5 bases each). Germline CDR1 is SGHRS and CDR2 is YFSETQ. V dropped 2 bases and J dropped 4 bases, with 17 bases sitting between them. This CDR3 is 16 amino acids long. The CDR3 region is CASSFRDRSVPDTQYF. In nucleotides, the CDR3 is TGCGCCAGCAGCTTCCGGGACCGTAGCGTACCAGATACGCAGTATTTT.